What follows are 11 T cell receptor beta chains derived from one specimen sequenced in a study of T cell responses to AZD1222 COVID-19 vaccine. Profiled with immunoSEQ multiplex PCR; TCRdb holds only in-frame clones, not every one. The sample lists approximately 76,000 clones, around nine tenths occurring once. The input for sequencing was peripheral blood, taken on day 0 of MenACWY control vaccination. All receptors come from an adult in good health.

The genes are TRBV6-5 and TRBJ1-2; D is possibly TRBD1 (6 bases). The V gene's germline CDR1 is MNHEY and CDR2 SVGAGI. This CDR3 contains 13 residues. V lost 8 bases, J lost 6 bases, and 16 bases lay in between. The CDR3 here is CASGLQGGNGYTF. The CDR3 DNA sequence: TGTGCCAGCGGGCTACAGGGAGGGAATGGCTACACCTTC.

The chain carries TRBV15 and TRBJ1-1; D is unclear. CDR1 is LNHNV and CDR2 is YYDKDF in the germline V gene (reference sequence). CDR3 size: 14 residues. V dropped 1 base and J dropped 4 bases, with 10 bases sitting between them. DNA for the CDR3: TGTGCCACCAGCAGAGGGACGGGAATCACTGAAGCTTTCTTT. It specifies CATSRGTGITEAFF.

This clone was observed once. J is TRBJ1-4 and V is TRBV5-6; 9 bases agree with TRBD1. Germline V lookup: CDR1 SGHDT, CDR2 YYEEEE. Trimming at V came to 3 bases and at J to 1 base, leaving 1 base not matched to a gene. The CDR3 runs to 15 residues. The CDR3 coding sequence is TGTGCCAGCAGCTCGGGACAGGGAACTAATGAAAAACTGTTTTTT. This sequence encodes CASSSGQGTNEKLFF.

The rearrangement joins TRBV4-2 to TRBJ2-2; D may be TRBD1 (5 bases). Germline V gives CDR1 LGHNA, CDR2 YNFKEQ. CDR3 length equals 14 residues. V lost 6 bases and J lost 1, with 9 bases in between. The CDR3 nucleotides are TGTGCCAGCAGGGTAGGGGAGAACACCGGGGAGCTGTTTTTT. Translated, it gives CASRVGENTGELFF.

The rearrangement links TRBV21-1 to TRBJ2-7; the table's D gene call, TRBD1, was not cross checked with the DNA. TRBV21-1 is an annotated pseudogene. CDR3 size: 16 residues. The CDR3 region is CASSTPNRGKHVEQYF. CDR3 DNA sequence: TGTGCCAGCAGCACCCCAAACAGGGGGAAGCACGTCGAGCAGTACTTC.

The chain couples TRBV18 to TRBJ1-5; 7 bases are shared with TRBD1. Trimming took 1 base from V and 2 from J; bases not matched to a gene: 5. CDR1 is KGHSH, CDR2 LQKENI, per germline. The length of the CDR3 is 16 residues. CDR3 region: CASSPQGAGRNQPQHF. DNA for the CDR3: TGTGCCAGCTCACCACAGGGGGCAGGACGCAATCAGCCCCAGCATTTT.

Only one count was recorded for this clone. The CDR3 loop is CASSLAGDQPQHF. Written as DNA, the CDR3 is TGTGCCAGCAGTTTAGCGGGCGATCAGCCCCAGCATTTT. V and J are TRBV12-3 or TRBV12-4 and TRBJ1-5; the D is unclear. Trimming cost V 0 bases and J 5 bases, with 5 bases left between them. This CDR3 contains 13 residues.

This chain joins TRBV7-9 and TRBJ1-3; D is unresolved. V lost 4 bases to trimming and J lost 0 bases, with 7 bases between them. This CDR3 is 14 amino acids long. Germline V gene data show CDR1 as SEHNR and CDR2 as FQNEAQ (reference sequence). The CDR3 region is CASSSAPSGNTIYF. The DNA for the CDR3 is TGTGCCAGCAGCTCCGCCCCCTCTGGAAACACCATATATTTT.

CDR3 protein: CASSRPPTSGTFNEQFF. Written as DNA, the CDR3 is TGTGCCAGTAGTAGGCCGCCGACTAGCGGGACTTTCAATGAGCAGTTCTTC. The chain has TRBV19 and TRBJ2-1; 11 nucleotides match TRBD2. The CDR3 consists of 17 residues. The trim removed 4 bases at V and 6 bases at J, leaving 11 bases unmatched. Germline V gene lookup returns CDR1 LNHDA and CDR2 SQIVND (reference sequence).

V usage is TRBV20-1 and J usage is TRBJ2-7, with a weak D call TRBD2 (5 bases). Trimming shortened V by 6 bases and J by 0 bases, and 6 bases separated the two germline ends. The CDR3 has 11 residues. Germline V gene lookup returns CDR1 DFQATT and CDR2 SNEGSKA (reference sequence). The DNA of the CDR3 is TGCAGTGCCGGGATCTCCTACGAGCAGTACTTC. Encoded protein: CSAGISYEQYF.

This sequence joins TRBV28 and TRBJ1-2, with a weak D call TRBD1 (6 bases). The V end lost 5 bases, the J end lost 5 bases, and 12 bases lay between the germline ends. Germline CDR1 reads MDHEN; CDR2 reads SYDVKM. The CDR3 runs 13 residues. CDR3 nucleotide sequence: TGTGCCAGCAGTGAGGTACAGGGTTATGGCTACACCTTC. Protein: CASSEVQGYGYTF.